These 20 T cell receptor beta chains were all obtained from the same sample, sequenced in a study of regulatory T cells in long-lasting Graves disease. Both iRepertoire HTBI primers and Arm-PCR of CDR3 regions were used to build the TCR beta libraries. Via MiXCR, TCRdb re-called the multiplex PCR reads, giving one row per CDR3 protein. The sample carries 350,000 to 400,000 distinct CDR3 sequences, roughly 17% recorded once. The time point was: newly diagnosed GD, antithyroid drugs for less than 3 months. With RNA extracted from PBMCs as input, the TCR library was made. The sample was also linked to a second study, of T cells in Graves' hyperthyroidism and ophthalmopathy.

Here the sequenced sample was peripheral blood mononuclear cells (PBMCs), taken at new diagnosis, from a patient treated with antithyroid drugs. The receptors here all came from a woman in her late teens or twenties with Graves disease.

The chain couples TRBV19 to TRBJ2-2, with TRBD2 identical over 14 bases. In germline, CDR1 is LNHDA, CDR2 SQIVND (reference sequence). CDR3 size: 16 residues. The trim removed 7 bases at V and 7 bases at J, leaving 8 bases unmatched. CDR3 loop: CASNPTSGREDGELFF. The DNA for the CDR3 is TGTGCCAGTAACCCGACTAGCGGGAGGGAGGACGGGGAGCTGTTTTTT.

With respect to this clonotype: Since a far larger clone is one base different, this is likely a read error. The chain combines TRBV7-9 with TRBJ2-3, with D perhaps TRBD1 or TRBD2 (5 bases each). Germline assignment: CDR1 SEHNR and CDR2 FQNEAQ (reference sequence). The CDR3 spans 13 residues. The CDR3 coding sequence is TGTGCCGGCAGTGAAGGGACCACAGATACGCAGTATTTT. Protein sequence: CAGSEGTTDTQYF.

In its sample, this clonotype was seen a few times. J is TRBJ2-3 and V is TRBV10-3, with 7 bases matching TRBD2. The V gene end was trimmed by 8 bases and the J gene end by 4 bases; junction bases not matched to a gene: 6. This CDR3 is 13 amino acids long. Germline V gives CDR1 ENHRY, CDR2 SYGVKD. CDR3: CAILGGSSDTQYF. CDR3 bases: TGTGCCATCTTGGGCGGGAGTTCAGATACGCAGTATTTT.

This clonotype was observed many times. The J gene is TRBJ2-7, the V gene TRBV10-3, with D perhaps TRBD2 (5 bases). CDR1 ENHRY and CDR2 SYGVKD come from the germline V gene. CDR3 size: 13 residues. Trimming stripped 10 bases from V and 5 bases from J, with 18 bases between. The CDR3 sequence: CANSRGAFDEQYF. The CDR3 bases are TGTGCCAACTCACGGGGTGCTTTTGACGAGCAGTACTTC.

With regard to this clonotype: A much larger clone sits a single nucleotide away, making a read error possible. The DNA of the CDR3 is TGCAGTGCTAGACGGGGGCTCACCGATCAGCCCCAGCATTTT. Its protein is CSARRGLTDQPQHF. J is TRBJ1-5 and V is TRBV20-1; weak D call: TRBD1 (6 bases). The CDR3 loop spans 14 amino acids. The V end was cut by 2 bases, the J end by 5 bases, with 13 bases between. The germline V gene encodes CDR1 DFQATT and CDR2 SNEGSKA (reference sequence).

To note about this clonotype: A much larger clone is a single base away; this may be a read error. The CDR3 region is CSASGPGSTIYF. CDR3 DNA sequence: TGCAGTGCTAGTGGACCGGGAAGCACCATATATTTT. V is TRBV20-1 and J is TRBJ1-3, with no clear D. The CDR3 length is 12 residues. CDR1 is DFQATT and CDR2 is SNEGSKA in the germline V gene (reference sequence).

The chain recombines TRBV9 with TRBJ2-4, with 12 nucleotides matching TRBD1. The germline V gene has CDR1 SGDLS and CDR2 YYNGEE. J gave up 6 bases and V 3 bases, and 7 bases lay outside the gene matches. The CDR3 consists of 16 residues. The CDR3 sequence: CASSEGTGGFTNIQYF. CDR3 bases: TGTGCCAGCAGCGAGGGGACAGGGGGCTTTACAAACATTCAGTACTTC.

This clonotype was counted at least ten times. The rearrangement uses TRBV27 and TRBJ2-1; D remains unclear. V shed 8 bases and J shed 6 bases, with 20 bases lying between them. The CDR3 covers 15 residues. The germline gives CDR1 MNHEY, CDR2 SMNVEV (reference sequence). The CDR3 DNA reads TGTGCCAGCTCGCCCGGGTCTTTAACGGGCAATGAGCAGTTCTTC. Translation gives CASSPGSLTGNEQFF.

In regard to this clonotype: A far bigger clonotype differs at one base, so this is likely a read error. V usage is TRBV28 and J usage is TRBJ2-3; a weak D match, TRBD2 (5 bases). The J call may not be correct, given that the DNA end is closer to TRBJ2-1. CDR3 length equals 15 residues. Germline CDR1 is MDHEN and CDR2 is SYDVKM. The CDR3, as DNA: TGTGCCAGCAGCCCCGGGATTAGCGATATGAATGAGCAGTTCTTC. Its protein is CASSPGISDMNEQFF.

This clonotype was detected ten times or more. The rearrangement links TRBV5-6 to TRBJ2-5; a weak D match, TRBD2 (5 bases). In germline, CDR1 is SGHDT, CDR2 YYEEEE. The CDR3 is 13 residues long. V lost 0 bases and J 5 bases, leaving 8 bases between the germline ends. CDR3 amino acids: CASSLVSAETQYF. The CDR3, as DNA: TGTGCCAGCAGCTTGGTTAGCGCGGAGACCCAGTACTTC.

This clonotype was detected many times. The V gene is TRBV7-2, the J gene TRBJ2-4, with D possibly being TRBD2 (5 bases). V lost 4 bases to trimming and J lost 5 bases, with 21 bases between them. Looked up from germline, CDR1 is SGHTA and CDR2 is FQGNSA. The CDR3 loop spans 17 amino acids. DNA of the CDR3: TGTGCCAGCAGCTCCCATCCGAGGGTTTCATGGGAAAACATTCAGTACTTC. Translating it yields CASSSHPRVSWENIQYF.

CDR3 sequence: CASSIRRQEDQPQHF. For the CDR3, the DNA is TGTGCCAGTAGTATTCGAAGGCAGGAGGATCAGCCCCAGCATTTT. The gene calls are TRBV19 and TRBJ1-5; D call uncertain. V dropped 3 bases and J dropped 5 bases, with 14 bases sitting between them. The germline gives CDR1 LNHDA, CDR2 SQIVND (reference sequence). This CDR3 is built from 15 residues.

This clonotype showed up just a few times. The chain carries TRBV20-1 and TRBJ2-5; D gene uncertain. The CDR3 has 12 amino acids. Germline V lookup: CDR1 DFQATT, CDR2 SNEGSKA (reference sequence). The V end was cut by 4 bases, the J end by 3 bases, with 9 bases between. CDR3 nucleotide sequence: TGCAGTGCTACACGGCAGAAAGAGACCCAGTACTTC. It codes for CSATRQKETQYF.

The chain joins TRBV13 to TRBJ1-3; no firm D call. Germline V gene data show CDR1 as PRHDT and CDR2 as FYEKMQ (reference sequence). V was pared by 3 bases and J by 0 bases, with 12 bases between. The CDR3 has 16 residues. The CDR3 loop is CASSFYGASSGNTIYF. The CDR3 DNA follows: TGTGCCAGCAGCTTCTATGGCGCGAGCTCTGGAAACACCATATATTTT.

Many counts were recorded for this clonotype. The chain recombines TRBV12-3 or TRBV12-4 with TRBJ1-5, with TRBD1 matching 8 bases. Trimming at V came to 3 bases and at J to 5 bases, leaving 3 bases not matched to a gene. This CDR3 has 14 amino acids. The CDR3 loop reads CASSLTGAHQPQHF. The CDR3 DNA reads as TGTGCCAGCAGTTTGACAGGGGCCCATCAGCCCCAGCATTTT.

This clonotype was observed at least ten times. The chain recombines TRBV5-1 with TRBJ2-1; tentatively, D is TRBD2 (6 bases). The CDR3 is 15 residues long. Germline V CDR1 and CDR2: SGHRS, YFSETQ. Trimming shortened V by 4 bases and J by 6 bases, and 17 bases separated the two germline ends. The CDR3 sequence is CASSPQWRDSNEQFF. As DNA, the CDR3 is TGCGCCAGCAGCCCTCAATGGCGGGATAGCAATGAGCAGTTCTTC. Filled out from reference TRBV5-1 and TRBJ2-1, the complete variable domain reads KAGVTQTPRYLIKTRGQQVTLSCSPISGHRSVSWYQQTPGQGLQFLFEYFSETQRNKGNFPGRFSGRQFSNSRSEMNVSTLELGDSALYLCASSPQWRDSNEQFFGPGTRLTVL.

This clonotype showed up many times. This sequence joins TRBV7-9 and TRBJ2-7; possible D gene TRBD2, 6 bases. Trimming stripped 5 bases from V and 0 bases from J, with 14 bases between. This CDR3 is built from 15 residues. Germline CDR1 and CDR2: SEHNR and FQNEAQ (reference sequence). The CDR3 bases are TGTGCCAGCAGCAGTGCGGGAACTCGCTCCTACGAGCAGTACTTC. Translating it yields CASSSAGTRSYEQYF.

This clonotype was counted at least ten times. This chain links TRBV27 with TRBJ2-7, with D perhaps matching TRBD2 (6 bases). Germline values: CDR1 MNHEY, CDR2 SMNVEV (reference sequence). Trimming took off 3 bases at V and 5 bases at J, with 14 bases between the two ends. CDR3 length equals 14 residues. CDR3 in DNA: TGTGCCAGCAGTTTGGAGGGTTTGTTCCACGAGCAGTACTTC. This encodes CASSLEGLFHEQYF.

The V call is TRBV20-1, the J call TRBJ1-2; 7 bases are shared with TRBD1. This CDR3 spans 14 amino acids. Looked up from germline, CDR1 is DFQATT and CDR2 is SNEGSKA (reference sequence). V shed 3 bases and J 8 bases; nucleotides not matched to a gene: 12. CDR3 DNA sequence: TGCAGTGCTAGGCACAGACAGGGTGGTTTGGGCTACACCTTC. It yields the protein CSARHRQGGLGYTF.

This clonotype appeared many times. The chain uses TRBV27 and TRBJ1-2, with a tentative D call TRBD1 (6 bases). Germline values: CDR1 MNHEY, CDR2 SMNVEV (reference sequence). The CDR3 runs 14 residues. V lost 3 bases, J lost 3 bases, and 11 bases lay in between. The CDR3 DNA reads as TGTGCCAGCAGTTTTAGCGACAGGTACTATGGCTACACCTTC. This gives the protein CASSFSDRYYGYTF.